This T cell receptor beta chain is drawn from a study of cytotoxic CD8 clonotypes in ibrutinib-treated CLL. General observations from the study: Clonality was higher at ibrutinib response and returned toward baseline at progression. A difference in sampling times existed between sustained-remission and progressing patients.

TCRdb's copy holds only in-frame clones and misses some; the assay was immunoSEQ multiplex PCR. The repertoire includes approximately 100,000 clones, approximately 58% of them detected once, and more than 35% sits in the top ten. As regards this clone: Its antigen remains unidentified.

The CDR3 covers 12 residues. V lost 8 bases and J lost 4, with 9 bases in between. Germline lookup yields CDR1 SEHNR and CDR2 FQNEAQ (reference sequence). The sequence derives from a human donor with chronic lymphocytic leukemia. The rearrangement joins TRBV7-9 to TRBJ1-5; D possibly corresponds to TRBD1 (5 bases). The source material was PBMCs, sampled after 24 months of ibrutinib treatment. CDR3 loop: CASGADNQPQHF. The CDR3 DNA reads TGTGCCAGCGGGGCTGATAATCAGCCCCAGCATTTT. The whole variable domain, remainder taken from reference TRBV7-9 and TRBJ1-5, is DTGVSQNPRHKITKRGQNVTFRCDPISEHNRLYWYRQTLGQGPEFLTYFQNEAQLEKSRLLSDRFSAERPKGSFSTLEIQRTEQGDSAMYLCASGADNQPQHFGDGTRLSIL.